The 8 T cell receptor beta chains below come from one sample, sequenced in a study of type 1 and type 2 diabetes patients. PCR was run on genomic DNA. Multiplex PCR with 30 forward and 13 reverse primers amplified the TCR beta CDR3. TCRdb re-analysed the multiplex PCR reads in MiXCR, keeping a single row per CDR3 protein. The data hold approximately 260,000 distinct CDR3 sequences, with around 47% observed a single time. Sequencing was done on a sample of peripheral blood mononuclear cells (PBMCs). The receptors shown here come from a man aged 18 to 30 with type 2 diabetes.

This clonotype has a handful of counts. This chain connects TRBV20-1 to TRBJ2-7; perhaps TRBD1 as D (6 bases). Germline assignment: CDR1 DFQATT and CDR2 SNEGSKA (reference sequence). The germline V and J ends were trimmed by 4 bases and 2 bases, with 15 bases remaining between them. The CDR3 consists of 14 residues. The CDR3 protein is CSATTDRIPYEQYF. The CDR3 DNA reads TGCAGTGCTACCACTGACAGGATTCCCTACGAGCAGTACTTC.

This chain links TRBV20-1 with TRBJ1-2; possible D gene TRBD1, 6 bases. CDR1 DFQATT and CDR2 SNEGSKA come from the germline V gene (reference sequence). V was cut by 3 bases and J by 2 bases, with 10 bases left in between. The CDR3 contains 13 residues. The CDR3 DNA sequence: TGCAGTGCTAGGCACCAGGGGAACTATGGCTACACCTTC. This sequence encodes CSARHQGNYGYTF.

The V and J genes are TRBV2 and TRBJ2-1, with D possibly being TRBD1 (6 bases). Trimming took off 8 bases at V and 6 bases at J, with 17 bases between the two ends. The CDR3 extends over 14 amino acids. Germline CDR1 is SNHLY and CDR2 is FYNNEI. For the CDR3, the DNA is TGTGCCAGCTCCAGGACAGAGGGTTTCAATGAGCAGTTCTTC. The encoded protein is CASSRTEGFNEQFF.

This clonotype has only a few counts. The V gene is TRBV12-5, the J gene TRBJ1-1, with D hard to call. With 4 bases removed from V and 2 bases from J, the gap between germline ends came to 11 bases. Germline V gene sequence: CDR1 LGHNT, CDR2 FRNRAP. This CDR3 contains 14 residues. Here the CDR3 reads CASGSQMLNTEAFF. The DNA of the CDR3 is TGTGCTAGTGGTTCTCAAATGTTAAACACTGAAGCTTTCTTT.

The chain uses TRBV7-8 and TRBJ2-5, with D possibly being TRBD2 (6 bases). Trimming left V 1 base short and J 5 bases short, with 14 bases between. The CDR3 length is 15 residues. Germline V gives CDR1 SGHVS, CDR2 FQNEAQ. This CDR3 reads CASSLVAAGRETQYF. CDR3 coding DNA: TGTGCCAGCAGCTTAGTAGCGGCAGGGCGGGAGACCCAGTACTTC.

This clonotype has more than one count but fewer than ten. This sequence joins TRBV19 and TRBJ2-5; D is undetermined. V was clipped by 4 bases and J by 6 bases, with 12 bases between them. Looked up from germline, CDR1 is LNHDA and CDR2 is SQIVND (reference sequence). CDR3 size: 13 residues. The CDR3 region has the DNA TGTGCCAGTAGTACCTTCGATGACAAGACCCAGTACTTC. Protein: CASSTFDDKTQYF.

The sample holds a few counts of this clonotype. The chain has TRBV29-1 and TRBJ2-2; 11 bases align to TRBD1. The CDR3 runs to 13 residues. V lost 6 bases and J lost 5; bases outside the gene matches: 2. Germline assignment: CDR1 SQVTM and CDR2 ANQGSEA. The CDR3 DNA reads as TGCAGCGTGGGGACAGGGGGAACCGGGGAGCTGTTTTTT. Translating gives CSVGTGGTGELFF.

The chain recombines TRBV9 with TRBJ1-5, with D unresolved. The germline V and J ends were trimmed by 7 bases and 6 bases, with 17 bases remaining between them. This CDR3 region has 14 residues. Germline CDR1 and CDR2: SGDLS and YYNGEE. CDR3 region: CASVQITRGQPQHF. CDR3 DNA: TGTGCCAGCGTTCAAATTACGCGGGGTCAGCCCCAGCATTTT.